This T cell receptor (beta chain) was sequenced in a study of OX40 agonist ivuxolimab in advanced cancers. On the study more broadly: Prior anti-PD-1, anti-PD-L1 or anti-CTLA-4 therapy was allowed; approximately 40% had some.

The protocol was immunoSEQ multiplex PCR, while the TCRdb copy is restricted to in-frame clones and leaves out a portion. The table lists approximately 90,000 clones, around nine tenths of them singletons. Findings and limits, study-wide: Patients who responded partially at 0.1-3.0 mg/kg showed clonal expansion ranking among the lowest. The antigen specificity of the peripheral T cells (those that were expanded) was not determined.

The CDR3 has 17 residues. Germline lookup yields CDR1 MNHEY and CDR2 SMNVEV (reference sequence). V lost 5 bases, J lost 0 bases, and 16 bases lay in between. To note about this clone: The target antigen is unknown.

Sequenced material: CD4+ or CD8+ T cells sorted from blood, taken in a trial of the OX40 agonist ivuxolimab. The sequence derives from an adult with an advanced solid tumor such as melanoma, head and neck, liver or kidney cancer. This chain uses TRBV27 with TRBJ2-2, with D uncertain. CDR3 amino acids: CASSPTGGDANTGELFF. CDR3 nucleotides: TGTGCCAGCAGTCCGACCGGTGGCGACGCGAACACCGGGGAGCTGTTTTTT.